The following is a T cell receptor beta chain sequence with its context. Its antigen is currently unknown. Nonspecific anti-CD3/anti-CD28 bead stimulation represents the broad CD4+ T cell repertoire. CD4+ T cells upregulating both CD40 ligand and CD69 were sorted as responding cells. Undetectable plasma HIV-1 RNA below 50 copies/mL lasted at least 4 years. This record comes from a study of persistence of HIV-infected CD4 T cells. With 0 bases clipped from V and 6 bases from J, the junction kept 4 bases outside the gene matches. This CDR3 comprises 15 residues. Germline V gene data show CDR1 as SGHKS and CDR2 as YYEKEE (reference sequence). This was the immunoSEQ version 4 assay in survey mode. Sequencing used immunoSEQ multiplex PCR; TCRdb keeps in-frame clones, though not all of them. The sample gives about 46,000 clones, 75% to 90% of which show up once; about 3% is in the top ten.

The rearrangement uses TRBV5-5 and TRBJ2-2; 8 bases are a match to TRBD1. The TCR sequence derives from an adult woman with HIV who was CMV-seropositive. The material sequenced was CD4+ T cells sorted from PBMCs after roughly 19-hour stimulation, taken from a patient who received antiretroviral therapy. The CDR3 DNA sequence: TGTGCCAGCAGCTTGGGTCCGGACAGGGCCGGGGAGCTGTTTTTT. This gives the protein CASSLGPDRAGELFF.